Listed here is a single T cell receptor beta chain. This may be a read error, as it is one base from a much larger clone. The CDR3 is made up of 16 amino acids. This sample is drawn from a study of blood T cells in healthy people across ages. Turning to the study itself: About one barcoded beta molecule per two T cells was the capture yield of template switching.

A second PCR, run for roughly 7 to 12 cycles, used a sample-barcoded 5' primer plus a J-beta primer mix. TCRdb called the 5' RACE reads again in MiXCR, with one record for every CDR3 protein. The sample holds 650,000 to 1,000,000 distinct CDR3 sequences, about half seen once. The rearrangement links TRBV21-1 to TRBJ2-5; the table's D gene call, TRBD2, was not cross checked with the DNA. With the DNA end fitting TRBJ2-1 better, the J assignment may be wrong. TRBV21-1 is shown as a pseudogene. The sequence was collected from a man older than 75 in good health. The sample consisted of blood. The CDR3 is CASSKASSGTQETQFF. CDR3 DNA sequence: TGTGCCAGCAGCAAAGCTAGTAGCGGGACCCAAGAGACCCAGTTCTTC.